This TCR beta chain was identified during a study of cytomegalovirus exposure and HLA in healthy donors. The CDR3 length is 13 residues. The junction had 1 base not matched to a gene; V was cut back by 4 bases and J by 4 bases. Germline CDR1 is ENHRY and CDR2 is SYGVKD. Amplification used 60 Vbeta primers and 13 Jbeta primers. The method was immunoSEQ multiplex PCR; TCRdb's version includes in-frame clones alone and lacks a portion of them. This sample has 150,000 to 200,000 clones, with over 70% found just once. The chain uses TRBV10-3 and TRBJ2-5; 9 bases align to TRBD2. Sequenced: PBMCs. This clonotype was sampled from a man aged 35 to 55 in good health and CMV-seronegative. CDR3 nucleotides: TGTGCCATCAGTGGCGGGAGGGGAGAGACCCAGTACTTC. It yields the protein CAISGGRGETQYF.